The clone carrying this TCR beta chain showed up just a few times. V was trimmed by 1 base and J by 7 bases, leaving 17 bases between them. The CDR3 spans 16 residues. Germline lookup yields CDR1 LNHDA and CDR2 SQIVND (reference sequence). The source of the sample is a study of molecular identifiers for immune sequencing clone quantification. TCR libraries were built in bulk with a published protocol and specific TCR primers. One entry per CDR3 protein, called by TCRdb with MiXCR from the PCR reads. This sample has approximately 550,000 distinct CDR3 sequences; 20% to 25% occur once, and the top ten carry more than 0.8%.

This TCR derives from a human donor in good health. Some libraries in this study had Jurkat cell RNA spiked in. Sequenced sample: naive CD8+ T cells from blood, with Jurkat cell RNA spiked in. Subset of the sample: FACS-sorted CD8+CD4-CCR7+CD45RA+ naive T cells. J is TRBJ2-1 and V is TRBV19, with D possibly being TRBD1 or TRBD2 (5 bases each). The chain's CDR3 is CASSIGVGASFNEQFF. In nucleotides, the CDR3 is TGTGCCAGTAGTATAGGGGTCGGGGCGTCGTTTAATGAGCAGTTCTTC.